Sequencing of this T cell receptor (beta chain) was carried out in a study of T-cell memory formation after mild COVID-19. Germline V CDR1 and CDR2: LNHDA, SQIVND (reference sequence). The CDR3 is 16 amino acids. The ends lost 8 bases at V and 4 bases at J; junction bases unmatched: 14. TCRdb re-called the 5' RACE reads with MiXCR, one entry per CDR3 protein. This table has 530,000 or so distinct CDR3 sequences, 17% appearing once. This clonotype was sampled from an adult woman who had mild COVID-19 (a few samples of this study predate the infection). Cell type and time point are not known. The sequencing sample was made of PBMCs or a T cell subset sorted from them (not recorded which). The rearrangement links TRBV19 to TRBJ2-3; 8 bases are shared with TRBD2. CDR3 DNA: TGTGCCAGTGGGAGCTTAGCGGGATTACTGTCAGATACGCAGTATTTT. Its protein is CASGSLAGLLSDTQYF.